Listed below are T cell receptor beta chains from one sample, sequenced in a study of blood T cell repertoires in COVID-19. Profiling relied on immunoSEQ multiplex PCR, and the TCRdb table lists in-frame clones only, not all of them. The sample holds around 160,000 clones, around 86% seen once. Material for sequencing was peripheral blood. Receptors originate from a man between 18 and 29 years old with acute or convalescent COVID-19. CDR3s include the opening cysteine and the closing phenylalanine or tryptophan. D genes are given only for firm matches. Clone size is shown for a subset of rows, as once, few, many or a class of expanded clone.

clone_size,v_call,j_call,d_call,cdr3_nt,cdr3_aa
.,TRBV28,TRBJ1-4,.,TGTGCCAGCAGTTTGCCGGCGACAGCCAATGAAAAACTGTTTTTT,CASSLPATANEKLFF
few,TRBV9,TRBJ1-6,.,TGTGCCAGCAGCGTGGAGGGGCAGGATTCACCCCTCCACTTT,CASSVEGQDSPLHF
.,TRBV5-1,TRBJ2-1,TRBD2,TGCGCCAGCTACTTGAGCGGGGGAGATTACAATGAGCAGTTCTTC,CASYLSGGDYNEQFF
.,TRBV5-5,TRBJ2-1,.,TGTGCCAGCAGCTTTGTATTAGCCAAATACAATGAGCAGTTCTTC,CASSFVLAKYNEQFF
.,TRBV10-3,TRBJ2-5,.,TGTGCCATCAATCAAGGTACTATCCAAGAGACCCAGTACTTC,CAINQGTIQETQYF
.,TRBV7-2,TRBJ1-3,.,TGTGCCAGCAGCTTAGAACATCACTCTGGAAACACCATATATTTT,CASSLEHHSGNTIYF
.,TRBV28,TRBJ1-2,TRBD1,TGTGCCAGCAGTTTACCTGGACAGGGAGGGCATGGCTACACCTTC,CASSLPGQGGHGYTF
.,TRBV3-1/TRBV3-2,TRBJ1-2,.,TGTGCCAGCAGCCAACAGCGGGGGAACTATGGCTACACCTTC,CASSQQRGNYGYTF
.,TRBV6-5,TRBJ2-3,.,TGTGCCAGCAGCCCCCGCTACAGGGAGAAAACGCAGTATTTT,CASSPRYREKTQYF
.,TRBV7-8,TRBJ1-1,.,TGTGCCAGCAGTCGGGACACTGAAGCTTTCTTT,CASSRDTEAFF
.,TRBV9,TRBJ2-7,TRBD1,TGTGCCAGCAGCATTACCGGGACAGACTACGAGCAGTACTTC,CASSITGTDYEQYF
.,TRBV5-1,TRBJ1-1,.,TGCGCCAGCAGCGCGGACAGTCGTCATATGAACACTGAAGCTTTCTTT,CASSADSRHMNTEAFF
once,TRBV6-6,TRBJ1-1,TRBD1,TGTGCCAGCAGTCAACGGACAGGGGAAGCTTTCTTT,CASSQRTGEAFF
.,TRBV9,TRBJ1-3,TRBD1,TGTGCCAGCAGCGCCACCGGGACAGCCTCTGGAAACACCATATATTTT,CASSATGTASGNTIYF
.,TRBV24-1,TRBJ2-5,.,TGTGCCACCAGTGACTCCTGGTGGGGGGGCGTCGGTGGAGAGACCCAGTACTTC,CATSDSWWGGVGGETQYF
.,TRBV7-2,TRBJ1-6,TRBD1,TGTGCCAGCAGGACGGGACAGGGATCTTCACCCCTCCACTTT,CASRTGQGSSPLHF
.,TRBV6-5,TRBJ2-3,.,TGTGCCACCCAGGTTGTAGATACGCAGTATTTT,CATQVVDTQYF
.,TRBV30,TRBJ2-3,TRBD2,TGTGCCTGGAGTGGGTCGCGGGGGGGCACAGATACGCAGTATTTT,CAWSGSRGGTDTQYF
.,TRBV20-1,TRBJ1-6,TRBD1,TGCAGTGCTAGTCCCTTAGGACAGGAGAATTCACCCCTCCACTTT,CSASPLGQENSPLHF
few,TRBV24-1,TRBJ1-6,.,TGTGCCACCAGTGATTTTAAGACAGCCTATAATTCACCCCTCCACTTT,CATSDFKTAYNSPLHF
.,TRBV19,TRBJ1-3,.,TGTGCCAGTAAAATGGGGCGCTCCTCTGGAAACACCATATATTTT,CASKMGRSSGNTIYF
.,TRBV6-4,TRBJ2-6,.,TGTGCCAGCAGTTCTACCTCTGGGGCCAACGTCCTGACTTTC,CASSSTSGANVLTF
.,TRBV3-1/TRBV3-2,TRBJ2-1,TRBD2,TGTGCCAGCAGCCAAATCCAACGGGAGGGTCGGAATGAGCAGTTCTTC,CASSQIQREGRNEQFF
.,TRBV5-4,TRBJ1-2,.,TGTGCCAGCAGCTCGCCGCTTGGGGCGGTGAACTATGGCTACACCTTC,CASSSPLGAVNYGYTF
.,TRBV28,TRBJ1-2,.,TGTGCCAGCAGTACGACAGGTGGCTACACCTTC,CASSTTGGYTF
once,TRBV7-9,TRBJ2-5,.,TGTGCCAGCAATCAGGGGAGTGTGGAGACCCAGTACTTC,CASNQGSVETQYF
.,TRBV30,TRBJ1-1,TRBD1,TGTGCCTGGACCACTGGACAGGGGTTTCTTGAAGCTTTCTTT,CAWTTGQGFLEAFF
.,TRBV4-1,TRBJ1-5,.,TGCGCCAGCAGCCAGATAAACAGGGTCCATCAGCCCCAGCATTTT,CASSQINRVHQPQHF